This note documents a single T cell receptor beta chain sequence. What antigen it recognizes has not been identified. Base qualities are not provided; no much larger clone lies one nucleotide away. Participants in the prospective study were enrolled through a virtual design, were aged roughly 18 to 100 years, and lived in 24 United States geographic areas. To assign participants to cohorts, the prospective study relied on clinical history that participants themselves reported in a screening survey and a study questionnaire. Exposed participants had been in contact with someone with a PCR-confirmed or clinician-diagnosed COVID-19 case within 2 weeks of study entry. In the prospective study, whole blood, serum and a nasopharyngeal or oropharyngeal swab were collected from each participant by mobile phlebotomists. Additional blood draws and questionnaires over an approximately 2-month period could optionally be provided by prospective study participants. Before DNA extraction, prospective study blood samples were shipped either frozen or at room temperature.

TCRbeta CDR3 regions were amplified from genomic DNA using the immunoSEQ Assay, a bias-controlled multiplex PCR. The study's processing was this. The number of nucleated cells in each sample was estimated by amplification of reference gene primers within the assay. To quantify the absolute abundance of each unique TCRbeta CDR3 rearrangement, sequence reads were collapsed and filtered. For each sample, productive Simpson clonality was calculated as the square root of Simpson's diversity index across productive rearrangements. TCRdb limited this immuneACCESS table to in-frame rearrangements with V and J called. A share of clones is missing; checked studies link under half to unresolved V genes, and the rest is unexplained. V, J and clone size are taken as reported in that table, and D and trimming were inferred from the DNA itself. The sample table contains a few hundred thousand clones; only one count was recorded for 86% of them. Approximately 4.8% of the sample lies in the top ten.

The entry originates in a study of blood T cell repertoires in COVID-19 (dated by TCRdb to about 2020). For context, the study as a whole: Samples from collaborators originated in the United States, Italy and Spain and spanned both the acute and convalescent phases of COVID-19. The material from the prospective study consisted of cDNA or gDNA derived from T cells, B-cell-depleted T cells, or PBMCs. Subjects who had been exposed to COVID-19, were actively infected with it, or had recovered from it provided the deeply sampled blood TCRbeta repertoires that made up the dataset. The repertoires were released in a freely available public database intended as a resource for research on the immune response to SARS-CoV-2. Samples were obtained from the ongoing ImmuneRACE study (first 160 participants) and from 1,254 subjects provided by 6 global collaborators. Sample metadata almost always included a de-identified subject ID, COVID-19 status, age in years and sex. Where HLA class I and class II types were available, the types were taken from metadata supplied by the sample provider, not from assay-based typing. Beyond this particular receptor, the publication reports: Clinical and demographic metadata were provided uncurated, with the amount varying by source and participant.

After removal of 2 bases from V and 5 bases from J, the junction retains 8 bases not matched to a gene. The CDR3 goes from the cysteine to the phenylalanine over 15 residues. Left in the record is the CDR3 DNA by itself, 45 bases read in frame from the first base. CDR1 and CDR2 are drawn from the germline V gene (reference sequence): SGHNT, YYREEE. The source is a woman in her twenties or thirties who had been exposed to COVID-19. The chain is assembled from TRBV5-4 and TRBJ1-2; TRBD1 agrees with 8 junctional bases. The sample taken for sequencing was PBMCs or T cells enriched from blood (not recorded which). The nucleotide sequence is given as TGTGCCAGCAGCTTACAAGGACAGGGAGGGTATGGCTACACCTTC. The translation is CASSLQGQGGYGYTF.